The following is a T cell receptor beta chain sequence with its context. This entry comes from a study of blood T cell repertoires in COVID-19. The protocol was immunoSEQ multiplex PCR, while the TCRdb copy is restricted to in-frame clones and leaves out a portion. Counted here are 250,000 to 300,000 clones, approximately 89% occurring once; the ten biggest clones make up approximately 10%. Trimming removed 5 bases at V and 8 bases at J, with 18 bases between. This CDR3 is 13 amino acids long. CDR1 is GTSNPN and CDR2 is SVGIG in the germline V gene (reference sequence). This clonotype was sampled from a woman between 65 and 79 years old with COVID-19, enrolled during active disease. The specimen sequenced was peripheral blood. The rearrangement joins TRBV30 to TRBJ1-2; D is possibly TRBD1 (6 bases). The CDR3 bases are TGTGCCTGGGCTCCCCAGGGGAAGGGAGGCTACACCTTC. Its protein is CAWAPQGKGGYTF.